The present T cell receptor beta chain was sequenced within a study of cytomegalovirus exposure and HLA in healthy donors. This clone was observed a few times. The CDR3 spans 16 residues. Primers for the PCR totalled 60 Vbeta and 13 Jbeta. Some clones are missing from TCRdb's copy, which holds only in-frame ones; the method was immunoSEQ multiplex PCR. The sample gives roughly 140,000 clones, less than 65% of which show up once; about 3% is in the top ten. The source of this sequence is a woman aged 25 to 39 in good health and CMV-seropositive. The sample was PBMCs. This chain joins TRBV21-1 and TRBJ1-5; no DNA check was done on the table's D call, TRBD1. TRBV21-1 is a listed pseudogene. CDR3 nucleotides: TGTGCCAGCAGCAAAAGCCCCCAGGGTTGTAGTCAGCCCCAGCATTTT. This encodes CASSKSPQGCSQPQHF.